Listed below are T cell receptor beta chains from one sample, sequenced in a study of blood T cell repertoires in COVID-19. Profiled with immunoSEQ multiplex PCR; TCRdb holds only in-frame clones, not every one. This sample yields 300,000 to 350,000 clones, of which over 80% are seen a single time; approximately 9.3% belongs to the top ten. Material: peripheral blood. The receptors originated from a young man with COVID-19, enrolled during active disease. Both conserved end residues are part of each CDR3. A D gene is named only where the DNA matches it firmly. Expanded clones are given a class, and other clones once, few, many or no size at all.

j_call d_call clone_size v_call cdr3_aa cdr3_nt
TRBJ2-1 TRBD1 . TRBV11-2 CASSLGGQGTYNEQFF TGTGCCAGCAGCTTAGGGGGACAGGGGACTTACAATGAGCAGTTCTTC
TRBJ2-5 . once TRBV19 CASSIAGAAGQETQYF TGTGCCAGTAGTATAGCCGGGGCGGCGGGGCAAGAGACCCAGTACTTC
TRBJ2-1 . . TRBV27 CASRSIKLWGRSNEQFF TGTGCCAGCAGGTCCATAAAGTTATGGGGCCGGAGCAATGAGCAGTTCTTC
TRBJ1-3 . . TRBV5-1 CASSSAGVAGNTIYF TGCGCCAGCAGCTCGGCTGGAGTGGCTGGAAACACCATATATTTT
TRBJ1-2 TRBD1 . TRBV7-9 CASSGRDRVFYGYTF TGTGCCAGCAGCGGACGGGACAGGGTCTTCTATGGCTACACCTTC
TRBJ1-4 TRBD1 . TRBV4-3 CASSQTGGTNEKLFF TGCGCCAGCAGCCAGACAGGGGGCACTAATGAAAAACTGTTTTTT
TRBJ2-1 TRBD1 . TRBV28 CASSSGTGGTYEQFF TGTGCCAGCTCCTCCGGGACAGGGGGCACATATGAGCAGTTCTTC
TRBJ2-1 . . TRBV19 CASSKGGVNNEQFF TGTGCCAGTAGTAAAGGGGGGGTAAACAATGAGCAGTTCTTC
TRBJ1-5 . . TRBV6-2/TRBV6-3 CASSYSFGQSTESNQPQHF TGTGCCAGCAGTTACTCATTCGGACAGTCTACAGAGTCCAATCAGCCCCAGCATTTT
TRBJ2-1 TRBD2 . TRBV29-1 CSVETLGTSGRQGEQFF TGCAGCGTTGAAACCCTCGGGACTAGCGGGAGGCAGGGTGAGCAGTTCTTC
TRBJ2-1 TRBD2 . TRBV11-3 CASSLLAGGEQFF TGTGCCAGCAGCTTACTAGCGGGCGGTGAGCAGTTCTTC
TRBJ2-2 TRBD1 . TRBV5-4 CASSSDRGQNTGELFF TGTGCCAGCAGCTCTGACAGGGGCCAGAACACCGGGGAGCTGTTTTTT
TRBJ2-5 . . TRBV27 CASSPDTTGQETQYF TGTGCCAGCAGTCCGGACACGACAGGTCAAGAGACCCAGTACTTC
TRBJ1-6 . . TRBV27 CASSAHHSYNSPLHF TGTGCCAGCAGTGCACACCACTCCTATAATTCACCCCTCCACTTT
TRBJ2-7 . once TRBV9 CASSVDPRGSSYEQYF TGTGCCAGCAGCGTAGATCCGCGGGGAAGCTCCTACGAGCAGTACTTC
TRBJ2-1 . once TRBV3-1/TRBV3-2 CASSQDRSYNEQFF TGTGCCAGCAGCCAAGATCGTTCGTACAATGAGCAGTTCTTC
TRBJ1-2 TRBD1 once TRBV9 CASSLRDRVYYGYTF TGTGCCAGCAGCCTCCGGGACAGGGTATACTATGGCTACACCTTC